The clone carrying this TCR beta chain turned up a few times. The target antigen is unknown. Each CDR3 protein gets one entry after TCRdb re-called the reads with MiXCR. The sample contains 700,000 to 950,000 distinct CDR3 sequences, around a third of which appear only once. The sample originates from a study of T cell repertoires in cytomegalovirus infection. Germline-derived CDR1 and CDR2 are MNHEY and SVGAGI. V lost 0 bases to trimming and J lost 3 bases, with 8 bases between them. The CDR3 is made up of 14 amino acids. Study outcomes and limitations: Dominant in the ex vivo response were TCR beta clonotypes restricted by HLA-C and specific for CMV.

The V and J genes are TRBV6-5 and TRBJ1-1; the D gene is possibly TRBD1 (5 bases). The TCR comes from a human donor in good health (CMV status not recorded). Some clones in this sample may be carry-over from other donors' samples. The input for sequencing was cultured CD8+ T cells from PBMCs, taken from culture after CMV antigen stimulation. The CDR3 is CASSYSGEDTEAFF. CDR3 in DNA: TGTGCCAGCAGTTACTCAGGGGAGGACACTGAAGCTTTCTTT.